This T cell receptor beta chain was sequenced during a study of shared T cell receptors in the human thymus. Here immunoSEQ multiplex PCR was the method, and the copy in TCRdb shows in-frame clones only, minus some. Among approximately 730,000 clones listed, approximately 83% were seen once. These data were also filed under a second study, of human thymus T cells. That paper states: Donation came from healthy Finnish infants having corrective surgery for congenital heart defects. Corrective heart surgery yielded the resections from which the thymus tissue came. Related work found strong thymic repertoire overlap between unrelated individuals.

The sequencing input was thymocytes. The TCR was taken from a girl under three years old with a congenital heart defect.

The CDR3: CASSTTAGHPFIPDTQYF. Here the CDR3 DNA reads TGTGCCAGCAGCACCACGGCAGGCCACCCCTTTATACCAGATACGCAGTATTTT. The rearrangement joins TRBV28 to TRBJ2-3, with D uncertain. CDR1 is MDHEN and CDR2 is SYDVKM in the germline V gene. Trimming cost V 6 bases and J 4 bases, with 26 bases left between them. There are 18 residues in the CDR3.